What follows describes a single TCR beta chain. Its antigen is undetermined. The data derive from a study of T cell repertoires in cytomegalovirus infection. Study overall: Indications of both CMV infection and matching HLA type were provided by public TCR beta signatures. Study-level results: Individuals carrying CMV plus the relevant HLA were identified by cumulative frequency of public TCR beta families. HLA-C-restricted, CMV-specific TCR beta clonotypes were dominant ex vivo.

TCRdb fed the reads into MiXCR, producing one record per CDR3 protein. The sample carries 400,000 to 600,000 distinct CDR3 sequences, approximately 46% recorded once. Deletions cut 0 bases from V and 9 bases from J, with 13 bases between. This CDR3 has 14 residues. In germline, CDR1 is SGHKS, CDR2 YYEKEE (reference sequence). The sequenced sample was cultured PBMCs, obtained from culture after CMV antigen stimulation. This clonotype was sampled from a human donor in good health (CMV status not recorded). Some clones in this sample may be carry-over from other donors' samples. The gene calls are TRBV5-5 and TRBJ2-1; D may be TRBD1 or TRBD2 (5 bases each). The CDR3 sequence: CASSLEWGSGEQFF. CDR3 nucleotide sequence: TGTGCCAGCAGCTTGGAGTGGGGGTCCGGTGAGCAGTTCTTC.